One sample yielded the 17 T cell receptor beta chains listed below, sequenced in a study of human CD8 memory T cell subsets. UMI-labeled 5' RACE generated the TCR beta libraries. TCRdb re-called the 5' RACE reads; one entry per CDR3 protein, DNA not given. The sample includes about 10,000 distinct CDR3 sequences. Material for sequencing was CD8+ T cells from PBMCs. These receptor sequences come from a human donor in good health.

J is TRBJ1-5 and V is TRBV4-3. The CDR3 totals 15 residues. Germline-derived CDR1 and CDR2 are LGHNA and YSLEER. This CDR3 reads CASSQEVGIGQPQHF.

The chain is built from TRBV29-1 and TRBJ1-1. CDR3 length equals 14 residues. Germline loops: CDR1 SQVTM, CDR2 ANQGSEA. The CDR3 protein is CSVSYGSENTEAFF.

The V call is TRBV6-2 or TRBV6-3, the J call TRBJ2-7; TCRdb reports TRBD2, a call that lacks DNA to check it against. This CDR3 contains 12 residues. Looked up from germline, CDR1 is MNHEY and CDR2 is SVGEGT. CDR3 in amino acids: CASSISGGEQYF.

This chain uses TRBV27 with TRBJ1-1; checking the TCRdb D call of TRBD1 is not possible without DNA. The CDR3 extends over 15 amino acids. Germline CDR1 reads MNHEY; CDR2 reads SMNVEV (reference sequence). CDR3 region: CASSPIQGKIGEAFF.

By frequency, this clonotype is medium-sized. The chain links TRBV7-9 to TRBJ2-5; TCRdb designates TRBD1, a call that cannot be tested without DNA. This CDR3 has 15 amino acids. Germline V gene sequence: CDR1 SEHNR, CDR2 FQNEAQ (reference sequence). CDR3 in amino acids: CASSLGVDSQETQYF.

The chain employs TRBV7-9 and TRBJ2-7. Germline assignment: CDR1 SEHNR and CDR2 FQNEAQ (reference sequence). This CDR3 spans 16 amino acids. This CDR3 is CASSPPRSTTTREQYF.

The CDR3 loop is CSVEDLKRDSPDTQYF. The rearrangement uses TRBV29-1 and TRBJ2-3; TCRdb reports TRBD2, a call that lacks DNA to check it against. The CDR3 runs to 16 residues. Germline V CDR1 and CDR2: SQVTM, ANQGSEA.

This clonotype is medium-sized by frequency. J is TRBJ2-1 and V is TRBV20-1; TCRdb reports TRBD2, a call that lacks DNA to check it against. Germline-derived CDR1 and CDR2 are DFQATT and SNEGSKA (reference sequence). The CDR3 sequence is 12 residues long. Here the CDR3 reads CSALIASDEQFF.

The J gene is TRBJ2-3, the V gene TRBV28; there is no DNA to check the TCRdb D call of TRBD2. The CDR3 consists of 15 residues. Germline CDR1 and CDR2: MDHEN and SYDVKM. The CDR3: CASNPPSGLTDTQYF.

The chain employs TRBV20-1 and TRBJ2-2; TCRdb lists TRBD2, though no DNA is available to test this call. The CDR3 runs to 17 residues. Germline CDR1 is DFQATT and CDR2 is SNEGSKA (reference sequence). CDR3 in amino acids: CSARDMRTGVNTGELFF.

V is TRBV18 and J is TRBJ2-3. The CDR3 loop spans 15 amino acids. Germline assignment: CDR1 KGHSH and CDR2 LQKENI. The chain's CDR3 is CASSSDNARGDTQYF. Looking up the rest from reference TRBV18 and TRBJ2-3 gives the full variable domain: NAGVMQNPRHLVRRRGQEARLRCSPMKGHSHVYWYRQLPEEGLKFMVYLQKENIIDESGMPKERFSAEFPKEGPSILRIQQVVRGDSAAYFCASSSDNARGDTQYFGPGTRLTVL.

The V call is TRBV28, the J call TRBJ2-3; as DNA is missing, the TRBD2 call by TCRdb cannot be tested. The CDR3 consists of 16 residues. CDR1 MDHEN and CDR2 SYDVKM come from the germline V gene. The CDR3 loop is CASSFGRTTSTDTQYF.

The rearrangement joins TRBV4-3 to TRBJ2-7; TCRdb designates TRBD1, a call that cannot be tested without DNA. From germline, CDR1 is LGHNA and CDR2 YSLEER. The CDR3 sequence is 14 residues long. The CDR3: CASSQGQGTYEQYF.

The chain carries TRBV19 and TRBJ2-7; there is no DNA to check the TCRdb D call of TRBD1. From germline, CDR1 is LNHDA and CDR2 SQIVND (reference sequence). CDR3 length: 14 residues. The chain's CDR3 is CASSLRGHTYEQYF. Full variable domain (rest looked up from reference TRBV19 and TRBJ2-7): DGGITQSPKYLFRKEGQNVTLSCEQNLNHDAMYWYRQDPGQGLRLIYYSQIVNDFQKGDIAEGYSVSREKKESFPLTVTSAQKNPTAFYLCASSLRGHTYEQYFGPGTRLTVT.

The V gene is TRBV7-2, the J gene TRBJ2-7; the D call of TRBD1 rests on TCRdb alone, since no DNA is present to check it. Germline lookup yields CDR1 SGHTA and CDR2 FQGNSA. There are 14 residues in the CDR3. The CDR3 protein is CASSLGSDREAQYF.

The V gene is TRBV6-1, the J gene TRBJ2-2; absent DNA, TCRdb's TRBD1 call cannot be checked. Germline CDR1 reads MNHNS; CDR2 reads SASEGT. The CDR3 sequence is 15 residues long. The chain's CDR3 is CASKQDRQMSGELFF.

This CDR3 reads CASSPGPHGYTF. The J gene is TRBJ1-2, the V gene TRBV4-2. Germline V gives CDR1 LGHNA, CDR2 YNFKEQ. The CDR3 spans 12 residues.